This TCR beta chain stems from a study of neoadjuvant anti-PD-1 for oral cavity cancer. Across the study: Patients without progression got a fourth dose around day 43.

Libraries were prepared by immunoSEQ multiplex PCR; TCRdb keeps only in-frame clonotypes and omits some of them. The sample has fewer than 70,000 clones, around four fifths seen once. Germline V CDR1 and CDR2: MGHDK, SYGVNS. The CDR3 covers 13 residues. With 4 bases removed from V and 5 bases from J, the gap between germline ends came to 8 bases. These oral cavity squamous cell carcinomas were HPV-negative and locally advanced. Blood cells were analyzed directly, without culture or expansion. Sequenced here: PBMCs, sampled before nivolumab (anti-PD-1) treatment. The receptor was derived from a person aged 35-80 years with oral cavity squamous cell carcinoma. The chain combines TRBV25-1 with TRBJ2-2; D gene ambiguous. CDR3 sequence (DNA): TGTGCCAGCAGTGGTCGTGAGACCGGGGAGCTGTTTTTT. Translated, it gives CASSGRETGELFF.